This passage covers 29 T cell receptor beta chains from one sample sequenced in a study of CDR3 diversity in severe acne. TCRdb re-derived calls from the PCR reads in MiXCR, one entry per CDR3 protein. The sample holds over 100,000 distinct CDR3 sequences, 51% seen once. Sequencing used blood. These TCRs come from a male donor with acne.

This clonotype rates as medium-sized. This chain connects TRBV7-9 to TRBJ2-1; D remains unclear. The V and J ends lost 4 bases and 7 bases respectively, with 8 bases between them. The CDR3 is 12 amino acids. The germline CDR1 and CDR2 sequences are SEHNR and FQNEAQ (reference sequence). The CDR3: CASSSLGNEQFF. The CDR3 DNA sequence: TGTGCCAGCAGCTCACTGGGGAATGAGCAGTTCTTC.

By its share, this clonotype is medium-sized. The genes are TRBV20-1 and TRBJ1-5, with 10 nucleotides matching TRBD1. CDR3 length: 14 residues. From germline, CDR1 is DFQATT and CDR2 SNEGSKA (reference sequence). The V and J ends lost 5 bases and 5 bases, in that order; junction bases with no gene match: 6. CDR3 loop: CSADLTGGHQPQHF. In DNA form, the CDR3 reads TGCAGTGCTGACTTGACAGGGGGCCATCAGCCCCAGCATTTT.

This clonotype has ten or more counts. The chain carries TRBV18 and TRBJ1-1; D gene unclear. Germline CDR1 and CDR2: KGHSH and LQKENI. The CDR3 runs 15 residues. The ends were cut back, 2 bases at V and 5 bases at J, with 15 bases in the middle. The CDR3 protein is CASSPITAPDTEAFF. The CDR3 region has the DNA TGTGCCAGCTCACCAATTACGGCCCCGGATACTGAAGCTTTCTTT. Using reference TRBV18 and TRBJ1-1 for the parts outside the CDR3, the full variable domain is NAGVMQNPRHLVRRRGQEARLRCSPMKGHSHVYWYRQLPEEGLKFMVYLQKENIIDESGMPKERFSAEFPKEGPSILRIQQVVRGDSAAYFCASSPITAPDTEAFFGQGTRLTVV.

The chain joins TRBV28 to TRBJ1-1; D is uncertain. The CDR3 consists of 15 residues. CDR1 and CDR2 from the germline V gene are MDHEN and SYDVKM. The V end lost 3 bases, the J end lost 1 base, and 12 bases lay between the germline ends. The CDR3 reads CASSLEALSNTEAFF. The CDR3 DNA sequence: TGTGCCAGCAGTTTGGAGGCGTTATCGAACACTGAAGCTTTCTTT.

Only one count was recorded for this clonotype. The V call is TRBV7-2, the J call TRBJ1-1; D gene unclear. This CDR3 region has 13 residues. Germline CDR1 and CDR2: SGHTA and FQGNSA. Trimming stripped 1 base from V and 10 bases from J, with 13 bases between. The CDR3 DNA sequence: TGTGCCAGCAGCTTAGTTTTGAGCGGTGCAGCTTTCTTT. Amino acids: CASSLVLSGAAFF.

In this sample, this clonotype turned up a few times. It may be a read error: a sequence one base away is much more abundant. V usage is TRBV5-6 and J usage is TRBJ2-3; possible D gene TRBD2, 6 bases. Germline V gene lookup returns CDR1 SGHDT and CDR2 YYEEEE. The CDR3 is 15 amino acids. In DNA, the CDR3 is TGTGCCAGCGGCTTGGAGGGTAAAGCCACAGATACGCAGTATTTT. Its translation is CASGLEGKATDTQYF.

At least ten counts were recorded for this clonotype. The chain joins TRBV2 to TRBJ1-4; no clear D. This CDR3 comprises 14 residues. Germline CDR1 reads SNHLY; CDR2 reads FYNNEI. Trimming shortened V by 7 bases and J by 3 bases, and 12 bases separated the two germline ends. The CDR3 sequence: CASKELDSNEKLFF. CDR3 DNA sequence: TGTGCCAGCAAGGAACTTGACTCTAATGAAAAACTGTTTTTT. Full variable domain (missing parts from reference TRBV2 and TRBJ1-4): EPEVTQTPSHQVTQMGQEVILRCVPISNHLYFYWYRQILGQKVEFLVSFYNNEISEKSEIFDDQFSVERPDGSNFTLKIRSTKLEDSAMYFCASKELDSNEKLFFGSGTQLSVL.

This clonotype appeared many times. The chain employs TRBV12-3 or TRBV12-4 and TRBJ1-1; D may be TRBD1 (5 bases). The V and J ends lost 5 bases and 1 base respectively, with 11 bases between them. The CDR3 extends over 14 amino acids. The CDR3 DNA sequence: TGTGCCAGCAGTCCTGGGACTTCGAACACTGAAGCTTTCTTT. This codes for CASSPGTSNTEAFF.

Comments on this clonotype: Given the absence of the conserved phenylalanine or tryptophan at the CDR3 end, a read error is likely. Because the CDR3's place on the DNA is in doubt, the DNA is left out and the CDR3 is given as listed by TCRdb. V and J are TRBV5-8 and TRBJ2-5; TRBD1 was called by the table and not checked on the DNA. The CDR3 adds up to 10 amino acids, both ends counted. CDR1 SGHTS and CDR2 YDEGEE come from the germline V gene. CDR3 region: CASSLINARQ.

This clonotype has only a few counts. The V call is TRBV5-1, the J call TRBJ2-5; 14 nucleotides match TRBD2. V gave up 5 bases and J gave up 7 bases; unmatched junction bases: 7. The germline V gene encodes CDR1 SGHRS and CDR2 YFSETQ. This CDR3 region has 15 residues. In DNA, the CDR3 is TGCGCCAGCAGTCCGGGACTAGCGGGAGTCGGGACCCAGTACTTC. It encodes CASSPGLAGVGTQYF.

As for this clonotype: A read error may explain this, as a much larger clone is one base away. This CDR3 is CATSDTGTGATEELFF. The CDR3, as DNA: TGTGCCACCAGTGATACAGGGACAGGGGCCACCGAGGAGCTGTTTTTT. This chain uses TRBV24-1 with TRBJ2-2; 10 nucleotides line up with TRBD1. CDR3 length: 16 amino acids. CDR1 KGHDR and CDR2 SFDVKD come from the germline V gene.

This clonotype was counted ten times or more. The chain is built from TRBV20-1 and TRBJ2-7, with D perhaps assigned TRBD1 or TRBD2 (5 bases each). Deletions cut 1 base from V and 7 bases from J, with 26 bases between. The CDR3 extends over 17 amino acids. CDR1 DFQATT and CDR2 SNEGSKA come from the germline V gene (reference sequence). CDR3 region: CSARGGSFSRASWEQYF. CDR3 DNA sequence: TGCAGTGCTAGAGGGGGGTCCTTTAGCCGGGCCTCGTGGGAGCAGTACTTC.

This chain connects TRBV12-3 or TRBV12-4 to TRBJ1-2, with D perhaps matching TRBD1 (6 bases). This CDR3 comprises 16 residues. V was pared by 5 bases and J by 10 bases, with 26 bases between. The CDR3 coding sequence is TGTGCCAGCAGTATCTCCCCCGGGCCAGGGGCGATGTCCTACACCTTC. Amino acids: CASSISPGPGAMSYTF.

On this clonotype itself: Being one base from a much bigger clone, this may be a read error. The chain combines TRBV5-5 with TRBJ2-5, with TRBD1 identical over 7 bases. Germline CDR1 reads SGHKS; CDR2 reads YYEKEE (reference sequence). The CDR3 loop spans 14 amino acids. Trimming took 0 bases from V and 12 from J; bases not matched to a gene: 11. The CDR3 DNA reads TGTGCCAGCAGCTTGGCCGTTGTTGAGGGGACAGAGTACTTC. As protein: CASSLAVVEGTEYF.

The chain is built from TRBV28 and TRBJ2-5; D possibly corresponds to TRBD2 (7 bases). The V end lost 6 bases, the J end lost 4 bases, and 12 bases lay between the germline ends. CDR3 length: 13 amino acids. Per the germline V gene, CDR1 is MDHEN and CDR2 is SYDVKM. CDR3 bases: TGTGCCAGCAGGGGGAGGGGGGGAGAGACCCAGTACTTC. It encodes CASRGRGGETQYF.

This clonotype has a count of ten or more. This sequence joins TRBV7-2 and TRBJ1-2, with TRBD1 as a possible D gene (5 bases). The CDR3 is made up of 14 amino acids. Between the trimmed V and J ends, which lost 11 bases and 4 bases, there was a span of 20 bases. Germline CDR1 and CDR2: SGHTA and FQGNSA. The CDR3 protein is CAGNRLRTPYGYTF. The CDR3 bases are TGTGCCGGCAACAGGTTGCGGACACCCTATGGCTACACCTTC.

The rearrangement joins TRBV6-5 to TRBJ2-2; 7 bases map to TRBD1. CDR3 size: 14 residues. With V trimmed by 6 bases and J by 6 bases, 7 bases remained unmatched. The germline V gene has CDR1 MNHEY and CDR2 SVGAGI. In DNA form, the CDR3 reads TGTGCCAGCAGGACGGGACAGTCCGCCGGGGAGCTGTTTTTT. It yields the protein CASRTGQSAGELFF.

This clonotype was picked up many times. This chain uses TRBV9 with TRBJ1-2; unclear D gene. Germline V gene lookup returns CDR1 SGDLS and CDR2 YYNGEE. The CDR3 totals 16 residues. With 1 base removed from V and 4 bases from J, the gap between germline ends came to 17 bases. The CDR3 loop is CASSVSSAEGTYGYTF. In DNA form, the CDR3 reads TGTGCCAGCAGCGTAAGTAGTGCGGAGGGCACCTATGGCTACACCTTC. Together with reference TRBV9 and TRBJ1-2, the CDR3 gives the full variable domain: DSGVTQTPKHLITATGQRVTLRCSPRSGDLSVYWYQQSLDQGLQFLIQYYNGEERAKGNILERFSAQQFPDLHSELNLSSLELGDSALYFCASSVSSAEGTYGYTFGSGTRLTVV.

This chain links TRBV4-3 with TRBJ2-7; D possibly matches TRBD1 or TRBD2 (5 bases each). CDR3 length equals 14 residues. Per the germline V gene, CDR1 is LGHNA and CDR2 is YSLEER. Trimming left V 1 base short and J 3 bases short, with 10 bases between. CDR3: CASSQAMGDYEQYF. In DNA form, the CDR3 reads TGCGCCAGCAGCCAAGCAATGGGGGACTACGAGCAGTACTTC.

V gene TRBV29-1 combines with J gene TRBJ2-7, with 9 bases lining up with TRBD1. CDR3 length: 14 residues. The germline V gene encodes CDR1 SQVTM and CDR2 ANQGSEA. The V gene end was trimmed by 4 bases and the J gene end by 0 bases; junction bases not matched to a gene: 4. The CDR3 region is CSVGQGGSSYEQYF. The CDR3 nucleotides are TGCAGCGTTGGACAGGGGGGGAGCTCCTACGAGCAGTACTTC.

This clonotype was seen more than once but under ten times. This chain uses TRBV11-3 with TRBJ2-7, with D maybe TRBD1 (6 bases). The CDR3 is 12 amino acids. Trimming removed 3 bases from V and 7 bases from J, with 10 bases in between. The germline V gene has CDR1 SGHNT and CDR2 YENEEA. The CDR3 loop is CASSFAGEEQYF. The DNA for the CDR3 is TGTGCCAGCAGCTTCGCAGGGGAGGAGCAGTACTTC.

The CDR3 region is CASSGLAGGGTDTQYF. Written as DNA, the CDR3 is TGTGCCAGCAGTGGACTAGCGGGAGGGGGCACAGATACGCAGTATTTT. The chain uses TRBV9 and TRBJ2-3; 15 bases map to TRBD2. Per germline, CDR1 SGDLS and CDR2 YYNGEE. CDR3 length: 16 residues. The V and J ends lost 5 bases and 1 base, in that order; junction bases with no gene match: 2. Full variable domain (missing parts from reference TRBV9 and TRBJ2-3): DSGVTQTPKHLITATGQRVTLRCSPRSGDLSVYWYQQSLDQGLQFLIQYYNGEERAKGNILERFSAQQFPDLHSELNLSSLELGDSALYFCASSGLAGGGTDTQYFGPGTRLTVL.

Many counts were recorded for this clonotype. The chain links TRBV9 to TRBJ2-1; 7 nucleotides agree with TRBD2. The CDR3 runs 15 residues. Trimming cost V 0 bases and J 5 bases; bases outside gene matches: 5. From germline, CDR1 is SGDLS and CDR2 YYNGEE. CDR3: CASSVGAGADNEQFF. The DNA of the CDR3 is TGTGCCAGCAGCGTAGGGGCGGGAGCGGACAATGAGCAGTTCTTC.

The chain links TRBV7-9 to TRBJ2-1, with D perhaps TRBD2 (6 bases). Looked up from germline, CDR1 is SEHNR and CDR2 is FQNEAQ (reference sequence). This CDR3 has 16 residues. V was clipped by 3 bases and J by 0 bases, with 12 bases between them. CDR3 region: CASSFAGGSSYNEQFF. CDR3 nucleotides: TGTGCCAGCAGCTTCGCCGGGGGAAGCTCCTACAATGAGCAGTTCTTC.

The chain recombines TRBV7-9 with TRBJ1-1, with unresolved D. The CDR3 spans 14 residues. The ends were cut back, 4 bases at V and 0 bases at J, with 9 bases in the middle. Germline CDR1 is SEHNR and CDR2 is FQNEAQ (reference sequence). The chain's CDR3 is CASSSQTVNTEAFF. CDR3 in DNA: TGTGCCAGCAGCTCGCAGACGGTGAACACTGAAGCTTTCTTT.

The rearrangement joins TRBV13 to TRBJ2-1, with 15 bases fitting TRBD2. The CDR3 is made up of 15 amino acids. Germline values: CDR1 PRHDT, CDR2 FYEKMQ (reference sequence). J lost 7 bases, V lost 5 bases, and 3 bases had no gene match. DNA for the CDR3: TGTGCCAGCAGCCACGGGACTAGCGGGAGGAATGAGCAGTTCTTC. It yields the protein CASSHGTSGRNEQFF.

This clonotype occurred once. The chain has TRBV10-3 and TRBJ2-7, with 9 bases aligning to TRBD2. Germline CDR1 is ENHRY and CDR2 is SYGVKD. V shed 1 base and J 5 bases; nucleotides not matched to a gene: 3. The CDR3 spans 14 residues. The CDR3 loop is CAISEFSGSNEQYF. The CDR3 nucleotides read TGTGCCATCAGTGAGTTTAGCGGGAGTAACGAGCAGTACTTC.

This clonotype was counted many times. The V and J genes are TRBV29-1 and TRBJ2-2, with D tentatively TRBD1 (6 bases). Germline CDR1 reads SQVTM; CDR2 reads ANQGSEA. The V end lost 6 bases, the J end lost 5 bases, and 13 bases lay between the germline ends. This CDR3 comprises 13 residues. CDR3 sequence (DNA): TGCAGCGTCCTACAGGGTGGAACCGGGGAGCTGTTTTTT. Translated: CSVLQGGTGELFF.

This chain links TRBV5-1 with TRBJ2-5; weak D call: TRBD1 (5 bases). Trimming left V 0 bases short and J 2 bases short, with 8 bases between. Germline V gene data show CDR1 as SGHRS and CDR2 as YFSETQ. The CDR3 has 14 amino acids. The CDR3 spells CASSLGQLQETQYF. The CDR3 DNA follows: TGCGCCAGCAGCTTGGGACAGCTTCAAGAGACCCAGTACTTC. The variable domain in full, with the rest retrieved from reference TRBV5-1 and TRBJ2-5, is KAGVTQTPRYLIKTRGQQVTLSCSPISGHRSVSWYQQTPGQGLQFLFEYFSETQRNKGNFPGRFSGRQFSNSRSEMNVSTLELGDSALYLCASSLGQLQETQYFGPGTRLLVL.